Here is one T cell receptor (beta chain) with its context. This sample is part of a study of blood T cell repertoires in COVID-19. V lost 4 bases to trimming and J lost 1 base, with 8 bases between them. Germline V CDR1 and CDR2: SGDLS, YYNGEE. The CDR3 loop spans 13 amino acids. The table came from immunoSEQ multiplex PCR; TCRdb's copy has only in-frame clones and leaves some out. The sample has approximately 88,000 clones; around three quarters are singletons. Sequencing input: peripheral blood. V gene TRBV9 combines with J gene TRBJ1-1, with D maybe TRBD1 (5 bases). The origin of this receptor is a human donor in a cohort sampled during active COVID-19. CDR3 residues: CASSFGQNTEAFF. The CDR3 DNA follows: TGTGCCAGCAGCTTTGGACAGAACACTGAAGCTTTCTTT. Full variable domain (outside the CDR3, taken from reference TRBV9 and TRBJ1-1): DSGVTQTPKHLITATGQRVTLRCSPRSGDLSVYWYQQSLDQGLQFLIQYYNGEERAKGNILERFSAQQFPDLHSELNLSSLELGDSALYFCASSFGQNTEAFFGQGTRLTVV.